This passage covers 13 T cell receptor beta chains from one sample sequenced in a study of regulatory dendritic cells for organ transplantation. Antigens for these TCRs are unknown. Sorted T cells were CFSE-labeled and cultured less than 6 days with allogeneic regulatory or mature dendritic cells at 1:10. This table comes from immunoSEQ multiplex PCR, and its TCRdb copy is limited to in-frame clones, with some not included. The sample shows roughly 13,000 clones, roughly 91% of them seen only once. The sample was naive CD8+ T cells from blood cultured with regulatory dendritic cells. The subset here: CD45RA+ naive T cells. All receptors derive from a human donor in good health.

The chain employs TRBV5-4 and TRBJ1-2; D may be TRBD1 (5 bases). Germline CDR1 is SGHNT and CDR2 is YYREEE (reference sequence). With 4 bases removed from V and 2 bases from J, the gap between germline ends came to 15 bases. CDR3 length: 15 residues. The CDR3, as DNA: TGTGCCAGCAGCCCCAAAGGGGTAACCAACTATGGCTACACCTTC. This encodes CASSPKGVTNYGYTF.

This chain links TRBV4-2 with TRBJ2-7; no clear D. CDR1 is LGHNA, CDR2 YNFKEQ, per germline. Between the trimmed V and J ends, which lost 1 base and 2 bases, there was a span of 6 bases. This CDR3 region has 13 residues. CDR3 loop: CASSQGQTYEQYF. The CDR3 nucleotides read TGTGCCAGCAGCCAAGGGCAAACCTACGAGCAGTACTTC.

This chain connects TRBV15 to TRBJ1-5; D is uncertain. Trimming pared 1 base from V and 1 base from J, leaving 8 bases between. Germline CDR1 is LNHNV and CDR2 is YYDKDF (reference sequence). CDR3 length: 15 amino acids. The CDR3: CATSRGRGSNQPQHF. The CDR3 nucleotides read TGTGCCACCAGCAGAGGGAGAGGGAGCAATCAGCCCCAGCATTTT.

This chain joins TRBV7-6 and TRBJ1-2, with 11 bases identical to TRBD1. CDR3 length: 14 residues. V lost 1 base and J lost 6; bases outside the gene matches: 1. CDR1 is SGHVS and CDR2 is FNYEAQ in the germline V gene. DNA of the CDR3: TGTGCCAGCAGCTTAGGGACAGGGGGCGATGGCTACACCTTC. Protein product: CASSLGTGGDGYTF.

The chain couples TRBV7-2 to TRBJ2-7, with 8 positions matching TRBD1. V was clipped by 3 bases and J by 4 bases; unmatched bases: 8. The CDR3 spans 15 residues. Germline lookup yields CDR1 SGHTA and CDR2 FQGNSA. The CDR3 region is CASSFRPGTGYEQYF. CDR3 in DNA: TGTGCCAGCAGCTTTCGTCCCGGGACAGGTTACGAGCAGTACTTC.

This chain links TRBV27 with TRBJ2-3; D is ambiguous. Germline loops: CDR1 MNHEY, CDR2 SMNVEV (reference sequence). Trimming pared 8 bases from V and 3 bases from J, leaving 21 bases between. The CDR3 covers 16 residues. CDR3 sequence reads: CASYSAQGPATDTQYF. CDR3 DNA: TGTGCCAGCTACTCGGCCCAAGGGCCCGCAACAGATACGCAGTATTTT.

The CDR3 nucleotides are TGTGCCAGCAGCTTAGAAATAGGGGGCACCCACTACGAGCAGTACTTC. This gives the protein CASSLEIGGTHYEQYF. The chain has TRBV7-6 and TRBJ2-7; 7 bases line up with TRBD1. The germline V gene encodes CDR1 SGHVS and CDR2 FNYEAQ. V shed 1 base, J shed 3 bases, and the junction held 9 bases outside the gene matches. CDR3 length: 16 residues.

The V gene is TRBV6-5, the J gene TRBJ1-2, with 10 bases lining up with TRBD1. Per the germline V gene, CDR1 is MNHEY and CDR2 is SVGAGI. J gave up 4 bases and V 0 bases, and 5 bases lay outside the gene matches. This CDR3 has 16 residues. Here the CDR3 reads CASSYSSGTGVYGYTF. The CDR3 DNA reads as TGTGCCAGCAGTTACTCGAGCGGGACAGGGGTCTATGGCTACACCTTC.

This clone is a singleton in its sample. The chain recombines TRBV5-4 with TRBJ2-2, with D possibly called TRBD1 or TRBD2 (5 bases each). The germline V gene has CDR1 SGHNT and CDR2 YYREEE (reference sequence). The CDR3 has 15 residues. With 2 bases removed from V and 7 bases from J, the gap between germline ends came to 15 bases. This CDR3 is CASSFGGGLSGELFF. CDR3 DNA sequence: TGTGCCAGCAGCTTTGGTGGGGGATTGAGCGGGGAGCTGTTTTTT.

J is TRBJ2-7 and V is TRBV29-1, with a weak D call TRBD1 (5 bases). The CDR3 consists of 15 residues. V was pared by 3 bases and J by 2 bases, with 17 bases between. Germline values: CDR1 SQVTM, CDR2 ANQGSEA. The CDR3 region has the DNA TGCAGCGTTGAGGACGGACATCGCTCAACCTACGAGCAGTACTTC. Translated, it gives CSVEDGHRSTYEQYF.

The chain uses TRBV13 and TRBJ2-3, with TRBD2 matching 8 bases. V lost 5 bases to trimming and J lost 2 bases; unmatched junction nucleotides: 12. Germline CDR1 and CDR2: PRHDT and FYEKMQ (reference sequence). This CDR3 contains 17 residues. The CDR3 region is CASSHLSGGLHTDTQYF. As DNA, the CDR3 is TGTGCCAGCAGCCACCTAAGCGGGGGATTACACACAGATACGCAGTATTTT.

The chain links TRBV25-1 to TRBJ2-5, with D unresolved. CDR1 is MGHDK and CDR2 is SYGVNS in the germline V gene. The CDR3 has 14 amino acids. The V gene lost 2 bases and the J gene lost 5 bases, with 12 bases spanning the gap. For the CDR3, the DNA is TGTGCCAGCAGTGAAAAGTTCTCCGGGGAGACCCAGTACTTC. It yields the protein CASSEKFSGETQYF.

CDR3 sequence (DNA): TGTGCCAGCAGCTTGGGGCGGGGGATTATCTACGAGCAGTACTTC. This encodes CASSLGRGIIYEQYF. The J gene is TRBJ2-7, the V gene TRBV5-5; TRBD2 matches 7 bases. CDR3 length: 15 residues. Trimming took 0 bases from V and 3 from J; bases not matched to a gene: 6. Per the germline V gene, CDR1 is SGHKS and CDR2 is YYEKEE (reference sequence).